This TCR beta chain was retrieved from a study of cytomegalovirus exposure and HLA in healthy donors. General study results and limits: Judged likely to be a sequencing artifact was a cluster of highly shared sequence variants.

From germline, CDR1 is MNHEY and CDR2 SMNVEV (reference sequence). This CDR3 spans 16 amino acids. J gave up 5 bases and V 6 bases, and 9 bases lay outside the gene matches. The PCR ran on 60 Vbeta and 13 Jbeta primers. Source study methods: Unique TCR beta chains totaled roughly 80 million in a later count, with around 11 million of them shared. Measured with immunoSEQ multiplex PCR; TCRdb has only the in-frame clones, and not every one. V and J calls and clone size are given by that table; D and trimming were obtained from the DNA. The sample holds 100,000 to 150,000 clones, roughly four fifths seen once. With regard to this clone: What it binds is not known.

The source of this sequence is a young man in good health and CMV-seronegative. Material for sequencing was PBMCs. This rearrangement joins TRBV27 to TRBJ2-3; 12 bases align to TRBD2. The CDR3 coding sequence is TGTGCCAGCAGAGCCTCCCCGGGACTAGCGGGAGATACGCAGTATTTT. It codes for CASRASPGLAGDTQYF.